The 25 T cell receptor beta chains below were found in one sample sequenced in a study of cytomegalovirus exposure and HLA in healthy donors. Use of 60 Vbeta and 13 Jbeta primers characterized the PCR. TCRdb's table, derived via immunoSEQ multiplex PCR, lists solely in-frame clones and lacks some. This table lists 200,000 to 250,000 clones. Source material: PBMCs. All receptors come from a woman in her twenties or thirties in good health and CMV-seropositive.

The V call is TRBV6-4, the J call TRBJ1-5; a possible D gene is TRBD1 (5 bases). Germline CDR1 MRHNA, CDR2 SNTAGT. The CDR3 extends over 13 amino acids. V lost 2 bases and J 3 bases, leaving 5 bases between the germline ends. This CDR3 reads CASSDGANQPQHF. The DNA of the CDR3 is TGTGCCAGCAGTGACGGGGCCAATCAGCCCCAGCATTTT.

The chain uses TRBV4-1 and TRBJ2-5; tentative D call: TRBD2 (6 bases). The last part of the DNA fits TRBJ2-7 better; the J call may be wrong. Germline V gene sequence: CDR1 MGHRA, CDR2 YSYEKL. The CDR3 consists of 15 residues. CDR3 in amino acids: CASSQDAAGSYEQYF. CDR3 bases: TGCGCCAGCAGCCAAGATGCTGCGGGGAGCTACGAGCAGTACTTC.

The V call is TRBV29-1, the J call TRBJ2-5, with 8 nucleotides matching TRBD1. CDR3 length: 14 amino acids. Germline V gives CDR1 SQVTM, CDR2 ANQGSEA. V dropped 4 bases and J dropped 0; count of bases not matched to a gene: 4. This chain's CDR3 is CSVADRANQETQYF. CDR3 sequence (DNA): TGCAGCGTTGCGGACAGGGCGAACCAAGAGACCCAGTACTTC.

The chain links TRBV19 to TRBJ1-2, with 9 bases fitting TRBD1. This CDR3 has 15 residues. The germline V gene encodes CDR1 LNHDA and CDR2 SQIVND (reference sequence). V shed 5 bases, J shed 2 bases, and the junction held 6 bases outside the gene matches. Written as DNA, the CDR3 is TGTGCCAGTAGTTCGCCTACAGGGGGCAACTATGGCTACACCTTC. It is translated as CASSSPTGGNYGYTF.

The chain combines TRBV2 with TRBJ2-5; TRBD1 matches 8 bases. Per the germline V gene, CDR1 is SNHLY and CDR2 is FYNNEI. The CDR3 loop spans 15 amino acids. After removal of 7 bases from V and 5 bases from J, the junction contained 12 bases not matched to a gene. The CDR3 DNA follows: TGTGCCAGCAATCTCGGGCAGGGGGCATGGGAGACCCAGTACTTC. This sequence encodes CASNLGQGAWETQYF.

The V and J genes are TRBV15 and TRBJ1-4; a possible D gene is TRBD1 (5 bases). The CDR3 is 17 residues long. Trimming cost V 0 bases and J 4 bases, with 15 bases left between them. Germline CDR1 LNHNV, CDR2 YYDKDF (reference sequence). This CDR3 reads CATSRDLIGGVNEKLFF. The CDR3 DNA reads as TGTGCCACCAGCAGAGATCTTATCGGGGGGGTTAATGAAAAACTGTTTTTT.

The chain has TRBV9 and TRBJ1-4, with TRBD1 matching 7 bases. Germline CDR1 and CDR2: SGDLS and YYNGEE. This CDR3 comprises 15 residues. With V trimmed by 4 bases and J by 4 bases, 7 bases remained unmatched. As DNA, the CDR3 is TGTGCCAGCAGCCCCAGGACAGGACTTAATGAAAAACTGTTTTTT. It yields the protein CASSPRTGLNEKLFF.

This chain links TRBV10-3 with TRBJ2-3, with D tentatively TRBD1 (8 bases). The CDR3 contains 18 residues. Germline CDR1 ENHRY, CDR2 SYGVKD. V was cut by 2 bases and J by 4 bases, with 22 bases left in between. The CDR3 loop is CAISEQLIQGGRPDTQYF. For the CDR3, the DNA is TGTGCCATCAGTGAGCAATTGATACAGGGGGGGAGGCCAGATACGCAGTATTTT.

The CDR3 nucleotides are TGCGCCAGCAGCTCGGTAGGGGGGAACACTGAAGCTTTCTTT. Translating it yields CASSSVGGNTEAFF. The rearrangement links TRBV5-1 to TRBJ1-1, with a tentative D call TRBD1 (6 bases). The germline V and J ends were trimmed by 3 bases and 1 base, with 10 bases remaining between them. Germline V gene lookup returns CDR1 SGHRS and CDR2 YFSETQ. This CDR3 has 14 amino acids.

The chain employs TRBV6-1 and TRBJ1-3; D is uncertain. Per the germline V gene, CDR1 is MNHNS and CDR2 is SASEGT. V lost 6 bases and J lost 5, with 11 bases in between. The CDR3 covers 13 residues. CDR3 DNA sequence: TGTGCCAGCAGCCGGGGTCCCAGAAACACCATATATTTT. Translated: CASSRGPRNTIYF.

With respect to this clone: Germline is not matched at one junction end, which may reflect a read error. The gene calls are TRBV10-1 and TRBJ2-7; no clear D. This CDR3 is built from 13 residues. Germline-derived CDR1 and CDR2 are WNHNN and SYGVQD (reference sequence). CDR3 bases: TGCGCCAGCAGCGGTTCTCAAAAGACTTTCCCTCAATTC. Translated: CASSGSQKTFPQF.

This rearrangement joins TRBV12-5 to TRBJ1-5; 8 bases fit TRBD1. CDR1 and CDR2 (germline): LGHNT, FRNRAP. CDR3 length: 16 residues. V shed 4 bases and J 4 bases; nucleotides not matched to a gene: 9. Here the CDR3 DNA reads TGTGCTAGTGGTTCCCCAGGACAGGGCCCGAATCAGCCCCAGCATTTT. Protein product: CASGSPGQGPNQPQHF.

CDR3 sequence (DNA): TGTGCCAGCAGCTGGGACAGGGGGCTACTAAATCAGCCCCAGCATTTT. Translation: CASSWDRGLLNQPQHF. V and J are TRBV5-6 and TRBJ1-5; 12 nucleotides match TRBD1. The V and J ends lost 3 bases and 4 bases, in that order; junction bases with no gene match: 5. Germline lookup yields CDR1 SGHDT and CDR2 YYEEEE. CDR3 length: 16 residues.

The V gene is TRBV13, the J gene TRBJ1-2, with a possible D match to TRBD1 (5 bases). Germline CDR1 reads PRHDT; CDR2 reads FYEKMQ (reference sequence). Trimming took 4 bases from V and 2 from J, leaving 17 bases between them. The CDR3 runs 16 residues. The CDR3 bases are TGTGCCAGCAGCTCCGTCACCTCACAGGAAAACTATGGCTACACCTTC. This gives the protein CASSSVTSQENYGYTF.

V and J are TRBV10-3 and TRBJ2-4, with 15 nucleotides matching TRBD2. The germline V gene encodes CDR1 ENHRY and CDR2 SYGVKD. With 3 bases clipped from V and 0 bases from J, the junction kept 9 bases outside the gene matches. The CDR3 is 20 amino acids. CDR3 in amino acids: CAISDRTSGRAGVAKNIQYF. CDR3 sequence (DNA): TGTGCCATCAGTGACCGGACTAGCGGGAGGGCTGGAGTAGCCAAAAACATTCAGTACTTC.

The J gene is TRBJ2-1, the V gene TRBV5-1; D gene ambiguous. CDR1 is SGHRS and CDR2 is YFSETQ in the germline V gene. CDR3 length: 14 amino acids. V was shortened by 2 bases and J by 7 bases, with 13 bases between the two germline ends. CDR3 sequence reads: CASSFGSSQNEQFF. DNA of the CDR3: TGCGCCAGCAGCTTTGGCAGTTCTCAAAATGAGCAGTTCTTC.

The V and J genes are TRBV7-2 and TRBJ2-1, with 11 positions matching TRBD2. V lost 6 bases and J lost 6; bases outside the gene matches: 7. The germline CDR1 and CDR2 sequences are SGHTA and FQGNSA. This CDR3 is built from 15 residues. The chain's CDR3 is CASRVAGGPVNEQFF. The CDR3, as DNA: TGTGCCAGCAGGGTAGCGGGAGGGCCTGTCAATGAGCAGTTCTTC.

The chain joins TRBV5-1 to TRBJ2-5; 7 positions agree with TRBD1. J gave up 11 bases and V 2 bases, and 15 bases lay outside the gene matches. The CDR3 contains 15 residues. Germline V gene lookup returns CDR1 SGHRS and CDR2 YFSETQ. The DNA for the CDR3 is TGCGCCAGCAGCTTATCAGGGGGACCCGACATGGGGCAGTACTTC. Translation gives CASSLSGGPDMGQYF.

V gene TRBV11-3 combines with J gene TRBJ2-7; tentative D call: TRBD2 (6 bases). The germline V and J ends were trimmed by 1 base and 5 bases, with 21 bases remaining between them. CDR3 length: 17 residues. Per the germline V gene, CDR1 is SGHNT and CDR2 is YENEEA. CDR3 region: CASSLGRNRRGFDEQYF. As DNA, the CDR3 is TGTGCCAGCAGCTTAGGCCGAAACAGGAGGGGCTTTGACGAGCAGTACTTC. The variable domain in full, with the rest retrieved from reference TRBV11-3 and TRBJ2-7, is EAGVVQSPRYKIIEKKQPVAFWCNPISGHNTLYWYLQNLGQGPELLIRYENEEAVDDSQLPKDRFSAERLKGVDSTLKIQPAELGDSAVYLCASSLGRNRRGFDEQYFGPGTRLTVT.

The chain is built from TRBV27 and TRBJ1-6, with D tentatively TRBD1 (6 bases). This CDR3 region has 15 residues. V lost 3 bases and J lost 9, with 15 bases in between. Germline V gives CDR1 MNHEY, CDR2 SMNVEV (reference sequence). The CDR3 protein is CASSFLGAGFSPLHF. For the CDR3, the DNA is TGTGCCAGCAGTTTCTTGGGGGCAGGATTTTCACCCCTCCACTTT.

This chain joins TRBV18 and TRBJ1-6; TRBD1 is a possible D gene (6 bases). The CDR3 loop spans 17 amino acids. Trimming stripped 6 bases from V and 0 bases from J, with 15 bases between. CDR1 is KGHSH, CDR2 LQKENI, per germline. The CDR3, as DNA: TGTGCCAGCTCCCCCGGGGGGGCGAGCTCCTATAATTCACCCCTCCACTTT. This translates into CASSPGGASSYNSPLHF.

The chain recombines TRBV28 with TRBJ1-2, with a possible D match to TRBD1 (6 bases). Between the trimmed V and J ends, which lost 4 bases and 3 bases, there was a span of 18 bases. CDR3 length: 16 residues. The germline V gene encodes CDR1 MDHEN and CDR2 SYDVKM. The CDR3, as DNA: TGTGCCAGCAGTTCTTCCGGGACATCTTTAGACTATGGCTACACCTTC. Its translation is CASSSSGTSLDYGYTF.

The rearrangement uses TRBV29-1 and TRBJ2-3; D remains ambiguous. From germline, CDR1 is SQVTM and CDR2 ANQGSEA. The CDR3 is made up of 14 amino acids. Trimming took 5 bases from V and 3 from J, leaving 15 bases between them. CDR3 amino acids: CSVSTQHGTDTQYF. DNA of the CDR3: TGCAGCGTTTCGACCCAGCACGGGACAGATACGCAGTATTTT.

V and J are TRBV18 and TRBJ2-5, with D maybe TRBD1 (6 bases). This CDR3 has 14 residues. From germline, CDR1 is KGHSH and CDR2 LQKENI. V lost 5 bases, J lost 0 bases, and 10 bases lay in between. The CDR3 here is CASSDTGYQETQYF. CDR3 coding DNA: TGTGCCAGCTCAGATACAGGGTACCAAGAGACCCAGTACTTC.

The chain links TRBV5-1 to TRBJ2-1, with 8 bases lining up with TRBD2. The V gene's germline CDR1 is SGHRS and CDR2 YFSETQ. CDR3 length: 14 residues. Trimming removed 7 bases from V and 8 bases from J; junction bases left unmatched: 11. CDR3 in amino acids: CASRSGNLWDEQFF. Written as DNA, the CDR3 is TGCGCCAGCCGTAGCGGGAATCTTTGGGATGAGCAGTTCTTC.